Detailed here is one T cell receptor beta chain. Its target antigen remains unknown. The record has no base qualities; no much larger clone is one base away. The cysteine opens and the phenylalanine closes a CDR3 of 15 amino acids. Only the CDR3 portion is preserved as DNA: 45 bases, with reading frame beginning at the first base. Ends trimmed: V by 3 bases, J by 7 bases; bases unmatched to a gene: 13. Sequences GTSNPN (CDR1) and SVGIG (CDR2) are obtained from the germline V gene (reference sequence). This specimen comes from a study of OX40 agonist ivuxolimab in advanced cancers. The study in broad terms: Ivuxolimab was an agonistic, fully human IgG2 monoclonal antibody directed against OX40 (CD134), a costimulatory receptor. Intravenous ivuxolimab was administered to patients every 2 weeks at six dose levels: 0.01, 0.1, 0.3, 1.5, 3 and 10 mg/kg. Of the approximately 50 dose-escalation patients, hepatocellular carcinoma was present in about 20, melanoma in roughly 15, renal cell carcinoma in 9 and head and neck cancer in 9. The dose-escalation cohort was over 70% male with a mean age of 60 years, ranging from roughly 23 to 90. Patients were allowed to have had prior anti-PD-1, anti-PD-L1 or anti-CTLA-4 therapy, and more than 35% of the dose-escalation patients had been treated with checkpoint inhibitors. Partial responses occurred in three dose-escalation patients, of whom one had hepatocellular carcinoma and two had cutaneous melanoma. The purpose of peripheral TCRbeta sequencing was to test whether ivuxolimab changed TCR sequence diversity and led to clonal T-cell expansion. The monotherapy dose-escalation portion (N ≈ 50 patients) of the phase I ivuxolimab trial is reported in the paper. Study-wide conclusions, independent of this receptor: The antigen specificity of the peripheral T cells that underwent clonal expansion was not determined. At doses of 0.1 to 3.0 mg/kg, clonal expansion of both CD4+ and CD8+ T cells in blood was seen between baseline and week 6. In the 0.1-3.0 mg/kg groups, partial responders had among the lowest normalized peripheral clonal expansion, particularly in CD8+ T cells. Low levels of normalized T-cell clonal expansion were also seen in some nonresponding patients. After ivuxolimab, more expanded clones were found on average in CD8+ T cells than in CD4+ T cells.

The trial excluded patients who had a history of autoimmune disease or who were on systemic immunosuppression. Peripheral blood for TCR sequencing was collected from all dose cohorts at baseline, on cycle 4 day 1, and on cycle 7 day 1. Samples came from an open-label, multicenter, first-in-human phase I dose-escalation trial of ivuxolimab. Adults with locally advanced or metastatic melanoma, renal cell carcinoma, hepatocellular carcinoma or head and neck squamous cell carcinoma were enrolled in the trial. CD4+ and CD8+ T cells were sorted separately from peripheral blood before TCR sequencing. Genomic DNA was extracted from sorted cells for sequencing of the TCRbeta CDR3 region. The immunoSEQ Assay was used to sequence the TCRbeta CDR3 regions. This immuneACCESS table, as held by TCRdb, lists in-frame sequences with V and J called but not all clones. Of the missing ones, under half trace to an unresolved V gene in checked studies; the others have no known cause. The sample records some 90,000 clones, under 95% of which are singletons. 0.65% to 0.85% of the sample is in the top ten clones.

Here the chain combines TRBV30 and TRBJ1-2, with 8 bases matching TRBD1. This TCR derives from an adult with an advanced solid tumor such as melanoma, head and neck, liver or kidney cancer. The sequences come from CD4+ or CD8+ T cells sorted from blood, collected in a trial of the OX40 agonist ivuxolimab. The nucleotides read TGTGCCTGGAGGAATGAGTTTCAGGGGGCGGCTGGCTACACCTTC. Its protein product is CAWRNEFQGAAGYTF.